This T cell receptor beta chain was sequenced during a study of post-analysis software for immune sequencing data. Study details: As for disease course, relapsing-remitting, secondary progressive and progressive-relapsing multiple sclerosis were all included. Study conclusions and caveats: Compared against controls, patients with multiple sclerosis displayed significantly lower normalized Chao1 diversity. Strong co-clustering by F measure linked samples that shared a preparation batch. The study found TRBV5-6, TRBV5-1 and TRBV20-1 among 5 or 6 TRBV segments more frequent in patients than controls.

With regard to this clonotype: What it binds is unknown.

Sequencing libraries made from TCR beta cDNA carried unique molecular identifiers. Starting from approximately 0.95 to 9.8 million T cells, the study yielded hundreds of thousands of cDNA molecules. MiXCR, applied by TCRdb to the PCR reads, yields one record per CDR3 protein. Among around 770,000 distinct CDR3 sequences listed, about half were seen once. Between the trimmed V and J ends, which lost 6 bases and 0 bases, there was a span of 14 bases. This CDR3 spans 14 amino acids. Germline loops: CDR1 DFQATT, CDR2 SNEGSKA (reference sequence). The clonotype originates from a girl under 18 with multiple sclerosis. Source material: blood. This chain links TRBV20-1 with TRBJ2-5; tentatively, D is TRBD1 (6 bases). The CDR3 spells CSAIRTVNQETQYF. DNA for the CDR3: TGCAGTGCCATCCGGACAGTCAACCAAGAGACCCAGTACTTC.